A single sample is the source of the 9 T cell receptor beta chains below, sequenced in a study of patients and donors after allogeneic stem cell transplantation (dated by TCRdb to the early 2020s). Preparation of the library involved RT-PCR. Sequenced using a NextSeq 550. Using fastp at Q25 and MiXCR, TCRdb reprocessed the public reads and kept productive beta chains. CDR3 protein duplicates are merged, each entry listing the most common genes and DNA. This sample is represented by about a million distinct CDR3 sequences; about a sixth of them were singletons. Clones ranked in the top ten supply 5.5% to 6.5% of the sample. What was sequenced was blood, either unsorted or a sorted T cell fraction (not recorded which). These receptors came from a human donor who was either an allogeneic HSCT recipient or a stem cell or donor lymphocyte infusion donor (not recorded which). It is not recorded whose cells these are; they may come from a transplant donor.

This clonotype was seen more than once but under ten times. The rearrangement joins TRBV7-2 to TRBJ2-7; the D is unclear. The V end was cut by 1 base, the J end by 3 bases, with 10 bases between. This CDR3 has 14 amino acids. Germline loops: CDR1 SGHTA, CDR2 FQGNSA. CDR3 bases: TGTGCCAGCAGCTTAGACCGGCAGAACTACGAGCAGTACTTC. The encoded protein is CASSLDRQNYEQYF. Supplemented by reference TRBV7-2 and TRBJ2-7, the full variable domain reads GAGVSQSPSNKVTEKGKDVELRCDPISGHTALYWYRQSLGQGLEFLIYFQGNSAPDKSGLPSDRFSAERTGGSVSTLTIQRTQQEDSAVYLCASSLDRQNYEQYFGPGTRLTVT.

This clonotype has only a few counts. The chain employs TRBV10-3 and TRBJ2-5, with D possibly TRBD1 on 6 matching bases. Germline V lookup: CDR1 ENHRY, CDR2 SYGVKD. V lost 7 bases and J 4 bases, leaving 13 bases between the germline ends. The CDR3 is made up of 13 amino acids. CDR3 amino acids: CAITHRERETQYF. The CDR3 nucleotides read TGTGCCATCACCCACAGGGAGCGAGAGACCCAGTACTTC.

This clonotype was seen more than once but under ten times. The V and J genes are TRBV20-1 and TRBJ2-1; D is unresolved. Trimming removed 8 bases at V and 0 bases at J, with 11 bases between. This CDR3 comprises 13 residues. CDR1 DFQATT and CDR2 SNEGSKA come from the germline V gene (reference sequence). The CDR3 bases are TGCAGTCCCTCGAGTAGCTCCTACAATGAGCAGTTCTTC. It encodes CSPSSSSYNEQFF.

This clonotype was seen a handful of times. CDR3 amino acids: CASSTGGSYSPLHF. CDR3 nucleotide sequence: TGTGCCAGCAGTACCGGCGGCTCTTATTCACCCCTCCACTTT. J is TRBJ1-6 and V is TRBV6-1; D gene ambiguous. This CDR3 is built from 14 residues. V lost 5 bases and J 8 bases, leaving 13 bases between the germline ends. CDR1 and CDR2 from the germline V gene are MNHNS and SASEGT.

This clonotype has ten or more counts. V and J are TRBV7-7 and TRBJ2-1, with 7 nucleotides matching TRBD2. This CDR3 has 15 amino acids. After removal of 6 bases from V and 6 bases from J, the junction contained 11 bases not matched to a gene. Germline assignment: CDR1 SSHAT and CDR2 FNYEAQ (reference sequence). DNA for the CDR3: TGTGCCAGCAGTCTTAGCCTGGCTAGCGGCAATGAGCAGTTCTTC. This codes for CASSLSLASGNEQFF. The full variable domain, rest sourced from reference TRBV7-7 and TRBJ2-1, is GAGVSQSPRYKVTKRGQDVTLRCDPISSHATLYWYQQALGQGPEFLTYFNYEAQPDKSGLPSDRFSAERPEGSISTLTIQRTEQRDSAMYRCASSLSLASGNEQFFGPGTRLTVL.

This clonotype was found a few times. The CDR3 sequence: CASSLFLVLNYGYTF. The DNA for the CDR3 is TGTGCCAGCAGCCTATTCTTGGTCCTTAACTATGGCTACACCTTC. The J gene is TRBJ1-2, the V gene TRBV7-2, with D unclear. V was pared by 5 bases and J by 1 base, with 14 bases between. The CDR3 runs to 15 residues. CDR1 and CDR2 from the germline V gene are SGHTA and FQGNSA.

The chain combines TRBV12-3 or TRBV12-4 with TRBJ2-1, with D perhaps TRBD1 or TRBD2 (5 bases each). CDR3 length: 15 amino acids. Trimming pared 6 bases from V and 4 bases from J, leaving 16 bases between. The CDR3 sequence: CASRPGRTPYNEQFF. CDR3 bases: TGTGCCAGCAGACCGGGACGGACTCCTTACAATGAGCAGTTCTTC.

This clonotype occurred a few times. The chain couples TRBV20-1 to TRBJ1-6; TRBD1 agrees at 8 bases. V shed 3 bases and J 4 bases; nucleotides not matched to a gene: 5. CDR3 length: 15 amino acids. CDR1 DFQATT and CDR2 SNEGSKA come from the germline V gene (reference sequence). Written as DNA, the CDR3 is TGCAGTGCTAGGGTCAGGGGGCCTTATAATTCACCCCTCCACTTT. Translation: CSARVRGPYNSPLHF.

This rearrangement joins TRBV7-9 to TRBJ2-1; no clear D. The V end was cut by 5 bases, the J end by 2 bases, with 13 bases between. This CDR3 region has 15 residues. Germline V lookup: CDR1 SEHNR, CDR2 FQNEAQ (reference sequence). The CDR3 loop reads CASSGWQRTYNEQFF. In DNA, the CDR3 is TGTGCCAGCAGCGGGTGGCAGAGGACCTACAATGAGCAGTTCTTC.